The rows below give T cell receptor beta chains drawn from one sample of a study of blood T cells in healthy people across ages. MiXCR, applied by TCRdb to the 5' RACE reads, yields one record per CDR3 protein. Among about 930,000 distinct CDR3 sequences listed, approximately 32% were seen once. These data are also associated with another study on T cells of mothers and their children.

The sequencing sample was made of blood. Source of these receptors: a middle-aged woman in good health. Both conserved end residues are trimmed from each CDR3. Fields, in order: V gene, CDR3 protein.

TRBV7-3 | ASSLEGQGASPLH
TRBV12-3/TRBV12-4 | ASKPGPGRTEAF
TRBV28 | ASSSLGGNIAKNIQY
TRBV7-2 | ASSSGVGQSTEAF
TRBV12-3/TRBV12-4 | ASSLDRLNEKLF
TRBV20-1 | SASQGPGGSTIY
TRBV3-1 | ASSPRGQGGYGYS
TRBV9 | ASSVEGTSTDTQY
TRBV6-7 | ASSYSSAREALEETQY
TRBV20-1 | SASSTSRSEQY
TRBV28 | ASSVGSKRDT
TRBV7-9 | ASSSPLLAGGNQETQY
TRBV15 | ATSRDRYRGTEAF
TRBV30 | AWSVLQGYLGYT
TRBV4-1 | ASSQDPGGDYSGANVLT
TRBV3-1 | ASSQVAGHGEQF
TRBV5-1 | ASSPIKPGQGGEKLF
TRBV6-2/TRBV6-3 | ASSYSESDSSYEQY
TRBV11-1 | ASSLRGYEYEQY
TRBV5-1 | ASSFGPNEAF
TRBV21-1 | ASSKALDSQETQY
TRBV6-6 | ASSYSQGFANYGYT